These 8 T cell receptor beta chains originate from one sample sequenced in a study of blood T cell repertoires in COVID-19. Assay used: immunoSEQ multiplex PCR; TCRdb lists only in-frame clones, some missing. The sample lists 360,000 or so clones, 83% occurring once. The source material was PBMCs or T cells enriched from blood (not recorded which). These receptors all come from a woman in her fifties or sixties who had recovered from COVID-19.

The V gene is TRBV11-2, the J gene TRBJ1-1, with D possibly TRBD1 on 5 matching bases. Trimming removed 4 bases from V and 4 bases from J, with 10 bases in between. In germline, CDR1 is SGHAT, CDR2 FQNNGV. The CDR3 loop spans 13 amino acids. The CDR3 DNA reads TGTGCCAGCAGCTCGCAGGGTTCCACTGAAGCTTTCTTT. Translating it yields CASSSQGSTEAFF.

This clone was picked up a small number of times. V and J are TRBV7-8 and TRBJ2-4; 10 bases are shared with TRBD1. With V trimmed by 0 bases and J by 1 base, 3 bases remained unmatched. Germline V gives CDR1 SGHVS, CDR2 FQNEAQ. The CDR3 length is 17 residues. In nucleotides, the CDR3 is TGTGCCAGCAGCTTAGCTCAGGGACAGGGGGCCAAAAACATTCAGTACTTC. This translates into CASSLAQGQGAKNIQYF. The full variable domain, with the rest looked up from reference TRBV7-8 and TRBJ2-4, is GAGVSQSPRYKVAKRGQDVALRCDPISGHVSLFWYQQALGQGPEFLTYFQNEAQLDKSGLPSDRFFAERPEGSVSTLKIQRTQQEDSAVYLCASSLAQGQGAKNIQYFGAGTRLSVL.

The chain combines TRBV7-2 with TRBJ2-2, with 7 bases fitting TRBD1. The J segment lost 0 bases and the V segment lost 3 bases, leaving 4 bases of the junction unmatched. The CDR3 spans 16 residues. Germline V CDR1 and CDR2: SGHTA, FQGNSA. The CDR3: CASSFRRGPNTGELFF. The CDR3 nucleotides are TGTGCCAGCAGCTTCCGAAGGGGGCCGAACACCGGGGAGCTGTTTTTT.

This clone was seen only a few times. The chain recombines TRBV30 with TRBJ1-2; D is ambiguous. The V and J ends lost 0 bases and 7 bases respectively, with 6 bases between them. Germline CDR1 is GTSNPN and CDR2 is SVGIG (reference sequence). CDR3 length: 11 residues. The CDR3: CAWSVRGGYTF. CDR3 DNA: TGTGCCTGGAGTGTCCGGGGTGGCTACACCTTC.

V is TRBV5-5 and J is TRBJ1-5, with D hard to call. Germline V gives CDR1 SGHKS, CDR2 YYEKEE (reference sequence). The CDR3 spans 14 residues. Trimming left V 4 bases short and J 0 bases short, with 8 bases between. CDR3 protein: CASSLEGSNQPQHF. CDR3 bases: TGTGCCAGCAGCCTTGAGGGTAGCAATCAGCCCCAGCATTTT. Full variable domain (outside the CDR3, taken from reference TRBV5-5 and TRBJ1-5): DAGVTQSPTHLIKTRGQQVTLRCSPISGHKSVSWYQQVLGQGPQFIFQYYEKEERGRGNFPDRFSARQFPNYSSELNVNALLLGDSALYLCASSLEGSNQPQHFGDGTRLSIL.

The rearrangement joins TRBV5-4 to TRBJ2-7; 9 bases agree with TRBD1. CDR3 length: 16 residues. Per germline, CDR1 SGHNT and CDR2 YYREEE (reference sequence). V trimming: 3 bases; J trimming: 4 bases; junction bases outside the gene matches: 11. The CDR3 spells CASSSTLRTGAYEQYF. The DNA of the CDR3 is TGTGCCAGCAGCTCTACCTTGAGGACAGGGGCATACGAGCAGTACTTC.

The chain couples TRBV3-1 (or the pseudogene TRBV3-2) to TRBJ2-3; 13 nucleotides agree with TRBD2. Germline CDR1 LGHDT, CDR2 YNNKEL (reference sequence). With V trimmed by 2 bases and J by 0 bases, 5 bases remained unmatched. The CDR3 has 18 residues. The CDR3: CASSQWTSGGISTDTQYF. The DNA of the CDR3 is TGTGCCAGCAGCCAATGGACTAGCGGGGGCATTAGCACAGATACGCAGTATTTT.

This clone came up a few times. The chain carries TRBV18 and TRBJ1-6, with D possibly being TRBD1 (6 bases). Trimming took 2 bases from V and 7 from J, leaving 15 bases between them. The CDR3 is made up of 16 amino acids. CDR1 is KGHSH and CDR2 is LQKENI in the germline V gene. This CDR3 reads CASSPVWAGENSPLHF. The CDR3 bases are TGTGCCAGCTCACCAGTCTGGGCAGGGGAAAATTCACCCCTCCACTTT.